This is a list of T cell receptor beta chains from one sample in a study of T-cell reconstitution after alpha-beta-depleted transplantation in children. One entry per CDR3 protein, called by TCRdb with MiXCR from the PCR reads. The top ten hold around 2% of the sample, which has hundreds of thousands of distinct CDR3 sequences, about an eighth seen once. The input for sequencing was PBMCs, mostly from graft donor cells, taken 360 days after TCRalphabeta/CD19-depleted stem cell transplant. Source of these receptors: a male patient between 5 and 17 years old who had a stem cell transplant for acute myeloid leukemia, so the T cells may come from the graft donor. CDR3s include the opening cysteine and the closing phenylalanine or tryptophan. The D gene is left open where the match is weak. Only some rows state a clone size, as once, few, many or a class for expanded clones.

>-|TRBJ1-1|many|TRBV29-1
TGCAGCGTTCAGGGGCGTATGAACACTGAAGCTTTCTTT
CSVQGRMNTEAFF
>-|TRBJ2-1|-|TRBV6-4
TGTGCCAGCAGTGACTCGTTCAATGAGCAGTTCTTC
CASSDSFNEQFF
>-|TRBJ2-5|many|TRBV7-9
TGTGCCAGCAGCTTAGCGTCGGCAGTAGAGACCCAGTACTTC
CASSLASAVETQYF
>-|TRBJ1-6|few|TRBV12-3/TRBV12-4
TGTGCCAGCAGTTTCATCTTATCGGACCTTAATTCACCCCTCCACTTT
CASSFILSDLNSPLHF
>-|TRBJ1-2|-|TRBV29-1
TGCAGCGTTGGTGGCAGGTTGACCTACTATGGCTACACCTTC
CSVGGRLTYYGYTF
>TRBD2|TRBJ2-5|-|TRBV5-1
TGCGCCAGCAGAAGAATCCTAGCGGGGCACCAAGAGACCCAGTACTTC
CASRRILAGHQETQYF
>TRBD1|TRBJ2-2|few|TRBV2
TGTGCCAGCAGAAGACGGACAGGGTACACCGGGGAGCTGTTTTTT
CASRRRTGYTGELFF
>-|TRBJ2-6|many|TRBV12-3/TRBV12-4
TGTGCCAGCAGTTTAAGGCTCTCTGGGGCCAACGTCCTGACTTTC
CASSLRLSGANVLTF
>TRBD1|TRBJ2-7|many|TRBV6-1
TGTGCCAGCAGCCCTGGACAGGGATCTTACTACGAGCAGTACTTC
CASSPGQGSYYEQYF
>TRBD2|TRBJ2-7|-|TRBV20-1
TGCAGTGCTGGGGGGACTAGCGCCTCGGTCCAGCAGTACTTC
CSAGGTSASVQQYF
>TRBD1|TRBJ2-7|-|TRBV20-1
TGCAGTGCTAGTCCCGGGACAGGGGGCGGACGTTACGAGCAGTACTTC
CSASPGTGGGRYEQYF
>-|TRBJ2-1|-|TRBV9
TGTGCCAGCAGCGCGGACGGGTGGAATGAGCAGTTCTTC
CASSADGWNEQFF
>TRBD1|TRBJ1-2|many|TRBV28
TGTGCCAGCATCATTCCCGGGACAGGGGGCAATGGCTACACCTTC
CASIIPGTGGNGYTF
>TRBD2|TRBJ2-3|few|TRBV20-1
TGCAGTGCTCCCGGGCTAGCGGGAGGGCGGACAGATACGCAGTATTTT
CSAPGLAGGRTDTQYF
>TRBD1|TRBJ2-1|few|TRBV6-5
TGTGCCAGCAGTTACTCGGGACAGGTCGGAGGTGAGCAGTTCTTC
CASSYSGQVGGEQFF
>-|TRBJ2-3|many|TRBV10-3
TGTGCCATCAGTGTCGGACTGTCTAGCACAGATACGCAGTATTTT
CAISVGLSSTDTQYF
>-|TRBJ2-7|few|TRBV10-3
TGTGCCATCAGTGCGGCAGTTTCCTACGAGCAGTACTTC
CAISAAVSYEQYF
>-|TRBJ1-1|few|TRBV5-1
TGCGCCAGCAGCCCCTCAGGGGAGAACACTGAAGCTTTCTTT
CASSPSGENTEAFF
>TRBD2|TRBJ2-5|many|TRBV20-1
TGCAGTGCCAGCGGGAACCAAGAGACCCAGTACTTC
CSASGNQETQYF
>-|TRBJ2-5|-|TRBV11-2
TGTGCCAGCACCTTGCGAACAGCTGTTCAAGAGACCCAGTACTTC
CASTLRTAVQETQYF
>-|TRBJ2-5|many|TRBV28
TGTGCCAGCCGAAGCTCTGCTTGGGGCCAAGAGACCCAGTACTTC
CASRSSAWGQETQYF
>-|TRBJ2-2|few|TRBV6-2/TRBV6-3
TGTGCCAGCACCGCCAGCCGGGGCACTTCGAACACCGGGGAGCTGTTTTTT
CASTASRGTSNTGELFF
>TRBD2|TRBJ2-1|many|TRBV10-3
TGTGCCATCAGTGAGTTCCGGACTAGCGGGAAAGATGAGCAGTTCTTC
CAISEFRTSGKDEQFF
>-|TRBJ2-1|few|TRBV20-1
TGCAGTGCTAGCCAAGGGGGGAATGAGCAGTTCTTC
CSASQGGNEQFF
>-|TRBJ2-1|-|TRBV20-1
TGCAGTGCTCGGGATTGGGTCGATGAGCAGTTCTTC
CSARDWVDEQFF
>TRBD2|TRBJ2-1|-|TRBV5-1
TGCGCCAGCCGGACTAGCGGACCTAATGAGCAGTTCTTC
CASRTSGPNEQFF
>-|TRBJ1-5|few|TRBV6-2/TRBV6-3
TGTGCCAGCATCTCCGGACAGATTAGCAATCAGCCCCAGCATTTT
CASISGQISNQPQHF
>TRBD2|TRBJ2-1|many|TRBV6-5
TGTGCCAGCAGTTCTCGGACTAGCGGGAGAGGCTATGAGCAGTTCTTC
CASSSRTSGRGYEQFF
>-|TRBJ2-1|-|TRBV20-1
TGCAGTGCTAGAGATCATACAGAGGATGAGCAGTTCTTC
CSARDHTEDEQFF
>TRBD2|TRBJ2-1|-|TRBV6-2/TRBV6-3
TGTGCCAGCAGCACTACTAGCGGGAGTAGAAATGAGCAGTTCTTC
CASSTTSGSRNEQFF
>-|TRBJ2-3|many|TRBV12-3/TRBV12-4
TGTGCCAGCAACCCGTGGAGGGGAGCAGATACGCAGTATTTT
CASNPWRGADTQYF
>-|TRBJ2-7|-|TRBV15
TGTGCCACCAGCAGAGCGAGGCTTCGCTACGAGCAGTACTTC
CATSRARLRYEQYF
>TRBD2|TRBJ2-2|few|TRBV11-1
TGTGCCAGCAGTAATCCGGGACTAGCGGGAGGACTGAACACCGGGGAGCTGTTTTTT
CASSNPGLAGGLNTGELFF
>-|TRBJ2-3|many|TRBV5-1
TGCGCCAGCAGCTTGAGTGCCGCTCAAGATACGCAGTATTTT
CASSLSAAQDTQYF
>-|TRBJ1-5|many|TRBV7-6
TGTGCCAGCAGCTTAAATGTCGGCAGGGGCGGTCAGCCCCAGCATTTT
CASSLNVGRGGQPQHF
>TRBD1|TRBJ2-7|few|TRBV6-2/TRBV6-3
TGTGCCAGCAGTTACCCATCAACTTGGGACAGGCCCTACGAGCAGTACTTC
CASSYPSTWDRPYEQYF
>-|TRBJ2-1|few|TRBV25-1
TGTGCCAGCAGCAAGTACAGTGCACCGCACGGTGAGCAGTTCTTC
CASSKYSAPHGEQFF
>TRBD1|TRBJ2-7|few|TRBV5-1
TGCGCCAGCAGTCCTATGGGACAGGGCGCCTCCTACGAGCAGTACTTC
CASSPMGQGASYEQYF
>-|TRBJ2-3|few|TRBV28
TGTGCCAGCAGTTCATTACTGCCTTGGGTAGATACGCAGTATTTT
CASSSLLPWVDTQYF
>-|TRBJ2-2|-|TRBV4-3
TGCGCCAGCAGCCAACTCCAGGGGGGCGGGGGCGGGGAGCTGTTTTTT
CASSQLQGGGGGELFF
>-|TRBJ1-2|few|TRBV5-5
TGTGCCAGCAGCGCTCACGAGTTCTATGGCTACACCTTC
CASSAHEFYGYTF
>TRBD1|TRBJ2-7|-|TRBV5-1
TGCGCCAGCAGCTGGACAGGGAGGAGCTCCTACGAGCAGTACTTC
CASSWTGRSSYEQYF
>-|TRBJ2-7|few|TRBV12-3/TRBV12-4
TGTGCCAGCAGTTTGTGGGCAACCTTCGAGCAGTACTTC
CASSLWATFEQYF
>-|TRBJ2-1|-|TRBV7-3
TGTGCCAGCAGCCCCCGAATGGGTCCCAGCTCCTACAATGAGCAGTTCTTC
CASSPRMGPSSYNEQFF
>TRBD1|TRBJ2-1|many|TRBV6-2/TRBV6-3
TGTGCCAGCAGTTCGTCACCGGGACAGGGGTCTATTAGCTCCTACAATGAGCAGTTCTTC
CASSSSPGQGSISSYNEQFF
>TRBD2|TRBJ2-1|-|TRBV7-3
TGTGCCAGCAGGCCTATATCCGGGACTAGCGACTCCTACAATGAGCAGTTCTTC
CASRPISGTSDSYNEQFF
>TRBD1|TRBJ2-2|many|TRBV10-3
TGTGCCATCAGTGAGTTGGGACAGGGGATCTCGGACACCGGGGAGCTGTTTTTT
CAISELGQGISDTGELFF
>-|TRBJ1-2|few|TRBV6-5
TGTGCCAGCAAGGGGATTCCAGGCTACACCTTC
CASKGIPGYTF
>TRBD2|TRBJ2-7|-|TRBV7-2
TGTGCCAGCAGCCCCACGGCCGGGACTAGGCGCGAGCAGTACTTC
CASSPTAGTRREQYF
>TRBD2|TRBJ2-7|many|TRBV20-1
TGCAGTGCTAGAGTCCCTAGCGGGAGCTACGAGCAGTACTTC
CSARVPSGSYEQYF
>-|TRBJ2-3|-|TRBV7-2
TGTGCCAGCAGCCCTCCGGTAGATACGCAGTATTTT
CASSPPVDTQYF
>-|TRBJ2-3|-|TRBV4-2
TGTGCCAGCAGCCCGGGACTCCCCGGGGGAGATACGCAGTATTTT
CASSPGLPGGDTQYF
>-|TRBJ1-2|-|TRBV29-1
TGCAGCGTTAGGGCTGTCGGGCTGCGGGACGGCTACACCTTC
CSVRAVGLRDGYTF